What follows describes a single TCR beta chain. The source of the sample is a study of blood T cell repertoires in COVID-19. Study-wide background: Acute and convalescent COVID-19 specimens originated in the United States, Italy and Spain. From T cells, B-cell-depleted T cells, or PBMCs came the material, which was cDNA or gDNA.

Patients of the Seattle cohort, enrolled during active infection, were followed longitudinally. The CDR3 consists of 14 residues. The V gene's germline CDR1 is MDHEN and CDR2 SYDVKM. The J segment lost 3 bases and the V segment lost 8 bases, leaving 7 bases of the junction unmatched. Authors' data handling: Counts of nucleated cells, estimated from reference gene primer amplification, were obtained. Sequencing was performed with immunoSEQ multiplex PCR; in TCRdb, only in-frame clones are kept and a portion is missing. The V and J calls and clone size were taken over from that table, and D and trimming were inferred from the DNA. The sample consists of roughly 170,000 clones, around nine tenths of them appearing once.

Sequenced material: peripheral blood. The gene calls are TRBV28 and TRBJ2-7; 10 nucleotides align to TRBD2. This clonotype was obtained from a woman between 70 and 85 years old with COVID-19, enrolled during active disease. The CDR3 DNA reads TGTGCCAGCCACTCGTCTAGCGGGAGCTACGAGCAGTACTTC. This sequence encodes CASHSSSGSYEQYF. Looking up the rest from reference TRBV28 and TRBJ2-7 gives the full variable domain: DVKVTQSSRYLVKRTGEKVFLECVQDMDHENMFWYRQDPGLGLRLIYFSYDVKMKEKGDIPEGYSVSREKKERFSLILESASTNQTSMYLCASHSSSGSYEQYFGPGTRLTVT.